This T cell receptor beta chain was found in a study of blood T cell repertoires in COVID-19. This table comes from immunoSEQ multiplex PCR, and its TCRdb copy is limited to in-frame clones, with some not included. The sample carries about 90,000 clones, 70% to 90% recorded once. The CDR3 has 15 residues. CDR1 SGHTA and CDR2 FQGNSA come from the germline V gene. After removal of 1 base from V and 6 bases from J, the junction contained 4 bases not matched to a gene. The TCR comes from a human donor in a cohort sampled during active COVID-19. This sequence joins TRBV7-2 and TRBJ1-3; 9 bases agree with TRBD1. The specimen was peripheral blood. The CDR3 protein is CASSLVGDRANTIYF. CDR3 sequence (DNA): TGTGCCAGCAGCTTAGTTGGGGACAGGGCAAACACCATATATTTT.